This T cell receptor beta chain stems from a study of cytomegalovirus exposure and HLA in healthy donors. The germline V gene encodes CDR1 SGHVS and CDR2 FQNEAQ. Losses at the gene ends were 5 bases for V and 8 bases for J; bases not matched to a gene: 9. The CDR3 consists of 14 residues. Use of 60 Vbeta and 13 Jbeta primers characterized the PCR. Some clones are missing from TCRdb's copy, which holds only in-frame ones; the method was immunoSEQ multiplex PCR. The data show 150,000 to 200,000 clones, roughly 83% seen once. What was sequenced was PBMCs. The chain employs TRBV7-8 and TRBJ1-1; 9 positions match TRBD1. The TCR comes from a woman aged 18 to 35 in good health and CMV-seronegative. The CDR3 is CASSGRDRVEEAFF. For the CDR3, the DNA is TGTGCCAGCAGCGGCCGGGACAGGGTTGAGGAAGCTTTCTTT.